This TCR beta chain was recovered during a study of blood T cell repertoires in COVID-19. Across the study: The origin of the acute and convalescent COVID-19 samples was the United States, Italy and Spain.

The germline V gene encodes CDR1 SGHAT and CDR2 FQNNGV. This CDR3 region has 16 residues. Trimming took 4 bases from V and 2 from J; bases not matched to a gene: 9. Original data processing: Reference gene primer amplification gave nucleated cell count estimates. Repertoires were generated with immunoSEQ multiplex PCR, while TCRdb's copy carries only in-frame clones and drops some. The V and J calls and clone size were taken over from that table, and D and trimming were inferred from the DNA. The table lists about 220,000 clones, 82% of them singletons. This sequence joins TRBV11-2 and TRBJ2-5; 8 positions match TRBD2. This TCR was sampled from a woman older than 75 with acute or convalescent COVID-19. The sequenced sample consisted of peripheral blood. Here the CDR3 reads CASSSELAEMQETQYF. The CDR3 DNA sequence: TGTGCCAGCAGCTCCGAACTAGCGGAAATGCAAGAGACCCAGTACTTC.